The table lists the clone carrying this TCR beta chain with a count of one. Other DNA sequences in this sample translate to the same CDR3. These data come from a study of shared clonotypes between healthy human individuals. This table comes from immunoSEQ multiplex PCR, and its TCRdb copy is limited to in-frame clones, with some not included. The sample lists just over 2,000,000 clones, roughly 95% occurring once. V dropped 3 bases and J dropped 6 bases, with 9 bases sitting between them. Germline V CDR1 and CDR2: GTSNPN, SVGIG (reference sequence). The CDR3 runs to 11 residues. Input material: naive CD4+ T cells sorted from blood. Subset: CD45RA+ positively selected. The TCR comes from a young man in good health. The chain uses TRBV30 and TRBJ2-7, with D unresolved. The CDR3 is CAWSVGGEQYF. CDR3 coding DNA: TGTGCCTGGAGCGTGGGCGGCGAGCAGTACTTC.